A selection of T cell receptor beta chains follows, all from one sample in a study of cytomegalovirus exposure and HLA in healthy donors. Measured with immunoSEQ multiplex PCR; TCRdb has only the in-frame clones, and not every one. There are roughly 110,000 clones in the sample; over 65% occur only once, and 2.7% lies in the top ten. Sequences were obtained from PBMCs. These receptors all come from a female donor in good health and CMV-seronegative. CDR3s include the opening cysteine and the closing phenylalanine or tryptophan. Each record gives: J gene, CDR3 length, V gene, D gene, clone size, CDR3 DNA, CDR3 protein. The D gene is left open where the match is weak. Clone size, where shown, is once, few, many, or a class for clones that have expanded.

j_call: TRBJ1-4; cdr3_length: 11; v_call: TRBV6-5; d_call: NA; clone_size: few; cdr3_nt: TGTGCCAGCAGTTTCGGTGAAAAACTGTTTTTT; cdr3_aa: CASSFGEKLFF
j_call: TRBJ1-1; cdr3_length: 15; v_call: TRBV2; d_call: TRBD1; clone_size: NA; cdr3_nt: TGTGCCAGCAGTGAGGGACAGAGCTGGAACACTGAAGCTTTCTTT; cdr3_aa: CASSEGQSWNTEAFF
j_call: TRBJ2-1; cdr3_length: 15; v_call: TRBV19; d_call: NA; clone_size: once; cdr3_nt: TGTGCCAGTAGCCCGGCGAGGTCCGGCCATGGTGAGCAGTTCTTC; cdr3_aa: CASSPARSGHGEQFF
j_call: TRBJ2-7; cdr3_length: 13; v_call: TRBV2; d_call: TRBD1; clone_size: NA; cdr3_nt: TGTGCCAGCAGTGGTACAGGGGCGGGCGAGCAGTACTTC; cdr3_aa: CASSGTGAGEQYF
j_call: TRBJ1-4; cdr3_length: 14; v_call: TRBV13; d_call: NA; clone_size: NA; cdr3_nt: TGTGCCAGCAGCTTAGGGCCCGGGATTGAAAAACTGTTTTTT; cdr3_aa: CASSLGPGIEKLFF
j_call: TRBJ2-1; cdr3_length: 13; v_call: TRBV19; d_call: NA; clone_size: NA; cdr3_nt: TGTGCCAGTAGTATGGGGGCTTCACGTGAGCAGTTCTTC; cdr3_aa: CASSMGASREQFF
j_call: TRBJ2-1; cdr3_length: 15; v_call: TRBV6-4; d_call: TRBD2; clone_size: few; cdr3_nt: TGTGCCAGCAGTCAGGGACTAGCGGGGGACAATGAGCAGTTCTTC; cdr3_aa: CASSQGLAGDNEQFF
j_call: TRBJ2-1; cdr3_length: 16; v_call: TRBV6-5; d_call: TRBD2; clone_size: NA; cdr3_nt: TGTGCCAGCAGTTCGTTGAGCGGGGGGGCCTACAATGAGCAGTTCTTC; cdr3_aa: CASSSLSGGAYNEQFF
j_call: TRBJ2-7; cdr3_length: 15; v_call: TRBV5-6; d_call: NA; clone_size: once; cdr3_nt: TGTGCCAGCAGTTTTACCCCCTTTGAGGTCTACGAGCAGTACTTC; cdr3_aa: CASSFTPFEVYEQYF
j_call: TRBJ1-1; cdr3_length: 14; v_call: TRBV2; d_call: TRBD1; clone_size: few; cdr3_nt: TGTGCCAGCAGTGATAAATCAGGGGGCACTGAAGCTTTCTTT; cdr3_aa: CASSDKSGGTEAFF
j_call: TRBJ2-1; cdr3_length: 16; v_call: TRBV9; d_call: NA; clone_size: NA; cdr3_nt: TGTGCCAGCAGCGTAGGGTCTGGGGAGAGGGCCAATGAGCAGTTCTTC; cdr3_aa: CASSVGSGERANEQFF
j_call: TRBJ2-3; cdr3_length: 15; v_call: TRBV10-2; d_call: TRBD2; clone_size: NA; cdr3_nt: TGCGCCAGCCCCCCCCGGGGGGGCCGGGTAGATACGCAGTATTTT; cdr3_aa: CASPPRGGRVDTQYF
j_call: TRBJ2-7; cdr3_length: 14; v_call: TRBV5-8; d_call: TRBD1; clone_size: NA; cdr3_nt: TGTGCCAGCAGCTGGCGACAGGGGCACTACGAGCAGTACTTC; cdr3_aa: CASSWRQGHYEQYF
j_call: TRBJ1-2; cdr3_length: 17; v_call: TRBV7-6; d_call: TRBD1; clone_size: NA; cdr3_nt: TGTGCCAGCAGCCCCCGACCGGGACAGGAGATTAACTATGGCTACACCTTC; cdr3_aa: CASSPRPGQEINYGYTF
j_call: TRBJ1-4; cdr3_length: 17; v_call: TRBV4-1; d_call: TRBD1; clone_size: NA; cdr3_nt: TGCGCCAGCAGCCAACCAGACAGGGCACCAACTAATGAAAAACTGTTTTTT; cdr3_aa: CASSQPDRAPTNEKLFF
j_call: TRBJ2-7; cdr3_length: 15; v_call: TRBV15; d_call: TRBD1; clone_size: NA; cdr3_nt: TGTGCCACCAGCACTACCGGGACAGGGTCCTACGAGCAGTACTTC; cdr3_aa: CATSTTGTGSYEQYF
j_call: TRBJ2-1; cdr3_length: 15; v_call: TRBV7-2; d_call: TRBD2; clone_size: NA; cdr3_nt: TGTGCCAGCAGCTTAAGCGGGGGGGGGTACAATGAGCAGTTCTTC; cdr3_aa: CASSLSGGGYNEQFF
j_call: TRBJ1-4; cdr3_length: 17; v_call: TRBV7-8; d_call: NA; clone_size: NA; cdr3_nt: TGTGCCAGCAGCTTAATGCGGGGCAGGACAACTAATGAAAAACTGTTTTTT; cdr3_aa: CASSLMRGRTTNEKLFF
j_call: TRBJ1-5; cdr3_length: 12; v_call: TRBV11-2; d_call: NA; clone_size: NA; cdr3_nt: TGTGCCAGCAGCTTAGGAGGTCAGCCCCAGCATTTT; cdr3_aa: CASSLGGQPQHF
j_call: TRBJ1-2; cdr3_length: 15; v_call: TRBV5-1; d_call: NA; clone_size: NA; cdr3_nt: TGCGCCAGCAGCTTGCAGGACAGTTTCCCCTATGGCTACACCTTC; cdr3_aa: CASSLQDSFPYGYTF
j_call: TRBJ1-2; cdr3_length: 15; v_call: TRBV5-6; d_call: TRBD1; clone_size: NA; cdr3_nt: TGTGCCAGCAGCTTTATGGGACAGGGGGACTATGGCTACACCTTC; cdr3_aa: CASSFMGQGDYGYTF
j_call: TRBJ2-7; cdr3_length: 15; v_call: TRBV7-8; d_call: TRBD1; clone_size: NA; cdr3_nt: TGTGCCAGCAGCCCGTCCGGGACAGGGGGCTACGAGCAGTACTTC; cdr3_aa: CASSPSGTGGYEQYF
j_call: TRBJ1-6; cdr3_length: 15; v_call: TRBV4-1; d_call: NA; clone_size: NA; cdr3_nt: TGCGCCAGCAGCCAAGTAGTCCAGGAGGGCTCACCCCTCCACTTT; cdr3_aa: CASSQVVQEGSPLHF
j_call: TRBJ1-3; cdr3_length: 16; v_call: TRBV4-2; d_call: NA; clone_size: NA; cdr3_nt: TGTGCCAGCAGCCCTGGACAGTCGAGCTCTGGAAACACCATATATTTT; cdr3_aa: CASSPGQSSSGNTIYF
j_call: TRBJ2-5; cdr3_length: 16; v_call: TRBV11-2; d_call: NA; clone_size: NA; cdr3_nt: TGTGCCAGCAGCTTTTCGGGGGGCGGAGGGGAGGAGACCCAGTACTTC; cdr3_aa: CASSFSGGGGEETQYF
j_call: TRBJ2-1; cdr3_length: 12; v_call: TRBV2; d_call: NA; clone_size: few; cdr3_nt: TGTGCCAGCAGCGGTATAGCGGATGAGCAGTTCTTC; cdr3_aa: CASSGIADEQFF
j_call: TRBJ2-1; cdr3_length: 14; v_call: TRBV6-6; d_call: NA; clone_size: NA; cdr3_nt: TGTGCCAGCAGTTACTCGACAGGTCACAATGAGCAGTTCTTC; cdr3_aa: CASSYSTGHNEQFF
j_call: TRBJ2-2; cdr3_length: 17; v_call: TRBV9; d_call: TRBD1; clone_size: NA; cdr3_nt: TGTGCCAGCAGCGTAGCTGGGACAGGAGCGAACACCGGGGAGCTGTTTTTT; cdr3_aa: CASSVAGTGANTGELFF
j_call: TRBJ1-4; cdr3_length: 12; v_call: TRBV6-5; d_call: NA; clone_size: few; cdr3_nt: TGTGCCACCTCGCAGGGAGGTCTTGAACTGTTTTTT; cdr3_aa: CATSQGGLELFF
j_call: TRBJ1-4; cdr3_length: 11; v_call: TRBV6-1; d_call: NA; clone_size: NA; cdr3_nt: TGTGCCAGCTTCGGGAATGAAAAACTGTTTTTT; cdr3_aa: CASFGNEKLFF
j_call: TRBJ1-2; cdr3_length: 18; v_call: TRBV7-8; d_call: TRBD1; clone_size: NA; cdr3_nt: TGTGCCAGCAGCTCCACACGGGACAGGGACACACGTTGGGCTGGCTACACCTTC; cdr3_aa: CASSSTRDRDTRWAGYTF
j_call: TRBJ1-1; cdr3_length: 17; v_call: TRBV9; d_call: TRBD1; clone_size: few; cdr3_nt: TGTGCCAGCAGCGTAGATTTGGCAGGGGGCATGAACACTGAAGCTTTCTTT; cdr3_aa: CASSVDLAGGMNTEAFF
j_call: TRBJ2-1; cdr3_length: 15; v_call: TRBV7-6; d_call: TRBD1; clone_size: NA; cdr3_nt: TGTGCCAGCAGGAAAACAGGGGGCTTGGACAATGAGCAGTTCTTC; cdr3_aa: CASRKTGGLDNEQFF
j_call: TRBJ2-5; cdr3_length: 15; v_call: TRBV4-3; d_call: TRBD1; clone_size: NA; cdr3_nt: TGCGCCAGCAGCCAAGATCGAGGGACAGGGGGCCCCCAGTACTTC; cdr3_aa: CASSQDRGTGGPQYF
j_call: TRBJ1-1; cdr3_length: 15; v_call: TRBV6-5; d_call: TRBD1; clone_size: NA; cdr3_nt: TGTGCCAGCAGTTCGGGACAGGGGGCGGCCCCTGAAGCTTTCTTT; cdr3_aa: CASSSGQGAAPEAFF
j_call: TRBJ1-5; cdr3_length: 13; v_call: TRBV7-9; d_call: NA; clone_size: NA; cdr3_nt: TGTGCCAGCAGCTTATGGCAGGGTCAGCCCCAGCATTTT; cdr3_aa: CASSLWQGQPQHF
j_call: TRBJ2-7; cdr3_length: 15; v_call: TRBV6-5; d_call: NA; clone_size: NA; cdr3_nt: TGTGCCAGCAGTTACTCGTCACGGGAACCCTACGAGCAGTACTTC; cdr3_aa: CASSYSSREPYEQYF
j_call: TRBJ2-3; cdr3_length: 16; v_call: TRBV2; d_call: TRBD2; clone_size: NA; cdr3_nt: TGTGCCAGCAGCAGGACTAGCGGGGTCCGCACAGATACGCAGTATTTT; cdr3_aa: CASSRTSGVRTDTQYF
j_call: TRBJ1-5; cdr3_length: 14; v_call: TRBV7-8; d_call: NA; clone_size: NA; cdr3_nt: TGTGCCAGCAGGCTGGGCGCCAGTAATCAGCCCCAGCATTTT; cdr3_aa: CASRLGASNQPQHF
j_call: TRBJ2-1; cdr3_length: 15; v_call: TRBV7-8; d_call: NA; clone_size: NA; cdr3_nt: TGTGCCAGCAGCTTACGTACGCGCCTAGGCAATGAGCAGTTCTTC; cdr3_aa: CASSLRTRLGNEQFF
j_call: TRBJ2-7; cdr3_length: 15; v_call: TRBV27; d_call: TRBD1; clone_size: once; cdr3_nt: TGTGCCAGCAGTTTCCTGGGACAGGGTCCCGACGAGCAGTACTTC; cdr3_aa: CASSFLGQGPDEQYF
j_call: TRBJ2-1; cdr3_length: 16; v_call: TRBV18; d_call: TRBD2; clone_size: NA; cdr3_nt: TGTGCCAGCTCACCTCCCGGGAGGGGGGAAGTCAATGAGCAGTTCTTC; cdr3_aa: CASSPPGRGEVNEQFF
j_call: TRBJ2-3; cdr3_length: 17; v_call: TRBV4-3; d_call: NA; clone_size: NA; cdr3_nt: TGCGCCAGCAGCCAAGATTGGCAGGGAACGGGCACAGATACGCAGTATTTT; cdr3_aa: CASSQDWQGTGTDTQYF
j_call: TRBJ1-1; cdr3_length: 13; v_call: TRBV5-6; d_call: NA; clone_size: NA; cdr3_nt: TGTGCCAGCAGCCCGGTAAGTTGGACTGAAGCTTTCTTT; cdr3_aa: CASSPVSWTEAFF
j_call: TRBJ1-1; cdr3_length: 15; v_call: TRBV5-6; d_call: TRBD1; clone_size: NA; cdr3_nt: TGTGCCAGCAGCGTACCACAGGGGGGAGGCACTGAAGCTCTCTTT; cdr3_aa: CASSVPQGGGTEALF
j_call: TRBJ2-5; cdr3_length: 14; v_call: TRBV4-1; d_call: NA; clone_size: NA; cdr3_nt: TGCGCCAGCAGCGGTGCGGTCAATGGGGAGACCCAGTACTTC; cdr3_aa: CASSGAVNGETQYF
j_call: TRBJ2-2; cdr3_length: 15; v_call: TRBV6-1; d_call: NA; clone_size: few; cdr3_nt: TGTGCCAGCAGTTTCGAGACTAGGAACACCGGGGAGCTGTTTTTT; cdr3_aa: CASSFETRNTGELFF
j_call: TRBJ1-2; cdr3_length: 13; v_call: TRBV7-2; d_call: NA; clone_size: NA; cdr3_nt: TGTGCCAGCAGCTGGACAGCTAGCTATGGCTACACCTTC; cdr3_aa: CASSWTASYGYTF
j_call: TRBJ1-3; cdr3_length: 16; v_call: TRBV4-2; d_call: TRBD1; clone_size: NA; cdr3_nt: TGTGCCAGCAGCCAAGGCCAGGGGGCCTGGGTTGACACCATATATTTT; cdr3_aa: CASSQGQGAWVDTIYF
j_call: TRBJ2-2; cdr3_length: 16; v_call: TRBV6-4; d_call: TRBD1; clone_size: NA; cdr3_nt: TGTGCCAGCAGTGACTCCGGGACAGGGGATCCCGGGGAGCTGTTTTTT; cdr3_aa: CASSDSGTGDPGELFF
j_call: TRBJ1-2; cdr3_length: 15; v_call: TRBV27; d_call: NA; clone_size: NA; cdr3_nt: TGTGCCAGCAGTCCAATGGGGACTCAAGCGGGTGGCTACACCTTC; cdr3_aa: CASSPMGTQAGGYTF
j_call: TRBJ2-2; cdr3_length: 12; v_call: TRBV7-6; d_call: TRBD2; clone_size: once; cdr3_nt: TGTGCCAGCGGCCTGATAGCGGGCGAGCTGTTTTTT; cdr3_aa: CASGLIAGELFF
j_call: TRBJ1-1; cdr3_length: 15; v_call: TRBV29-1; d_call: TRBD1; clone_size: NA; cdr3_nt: TGCAGCGTTGAATTTTCGGCAGGGGGAAACACTGAAGCTTTCTTT; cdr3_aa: CSVEFSAGGNTEAFF
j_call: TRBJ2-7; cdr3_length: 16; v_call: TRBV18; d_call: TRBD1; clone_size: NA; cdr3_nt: TGTGCCAGCTCACCCTTGTCGGGACAGGGAACCTACGAGCAGTACTTC; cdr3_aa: CASSPLSGQGTYEQYF
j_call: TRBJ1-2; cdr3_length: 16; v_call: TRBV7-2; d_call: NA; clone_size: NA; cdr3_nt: TGTGCCAGCTCACGAAGTTTAGGGGGGGGCAACTATGGCTACACCTTC; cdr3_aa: CASSRSLGGGNYGYTF
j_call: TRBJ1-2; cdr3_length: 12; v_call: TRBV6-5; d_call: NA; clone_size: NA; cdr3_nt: TGTGCCAGTTTTTCCGGGACATTTGGCTACACCTTC; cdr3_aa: CASFSGTFGYTF
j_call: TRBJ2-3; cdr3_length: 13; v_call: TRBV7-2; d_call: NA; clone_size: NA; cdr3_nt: TGTGCCAGCAGCTTCCGGGTTCCAGATACGCAGTATTTT; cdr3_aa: CASSFRVPDTQYF
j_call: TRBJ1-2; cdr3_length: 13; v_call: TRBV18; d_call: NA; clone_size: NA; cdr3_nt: TGTGCCAGCTCTAACGTCGGGGAAGGGGGCTACACCTTC; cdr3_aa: CASSNVGEGGYTF
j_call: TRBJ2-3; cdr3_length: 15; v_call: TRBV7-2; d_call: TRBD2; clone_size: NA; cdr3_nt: TGTGCCAGCAGCTTAGGGGGGAGGGCCACAGATACGCAGTATTTT; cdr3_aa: CASSLGGRATDTQYF
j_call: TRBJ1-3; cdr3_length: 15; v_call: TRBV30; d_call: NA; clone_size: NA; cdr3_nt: TGTGCCTGGAGCTTTCCGACGGGTTCCGGAAACACCATATATTTT; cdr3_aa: CAWSFPTGSGNTIYF